Detailed here is one T cell receptor beta chain. Its specificity is unknown. The bulk TCR libraries were made with methods described before and with listed TCR primers. From the PCR reads, TCRdb called clonotypes with MiXCR, one entry per CDR3 protein. The sample holds approximately 500,000 distinct CDR3 sequences, about 20% seen once. The data stem from a study of molecular identifiers for immune sequencing clone quantification. Turning to the study itself: Naive CD8 cell RNA, from roughly 20,000 or 100,000 cells, was split five ways in replicates, with four sequenced. Study-wide points: Effector cells kept over 98% of their molecules in clones above 20 RNA copies, while naive cells kept under 1% there. Same-barcode identical TCR molecules could make highly expanded clones look smaller than they are.

In germline, CDR1 is SGHTA, CDR2 FQGNSA. Trimming cost V 6 bases and J 2 bases; bases outside gene matches: 4. The CDR3 runs to 14 residues. Sequencing used naive CD8+ T cells from blood, with Jurkat cell RNA spiked in. Indicated subset: FACS-sorted CD8+CD4-CCR7+CD45RA+ naive T cells. The chain recombines TRBV7-2 with TRBJ2-1; TRBD1 aligns across 7 bases. This receptor was taken from a human donor in good health. Some libraries in this study had Jurkat cell RNA spiked in. In DNA form, the CDR3 reads TGTGCCAGCAGATGGGACAGACCCTACAATGAGCAGTTCTTC. This codes for CASRWDRPYNEQFF.